This T cell receptor beta chain was identified during a study of blood T cell repertoires in COVID-19. Study-wide background: Donors in the United States, Italy and Spain gave samples during acute or convalescent COVID-19. Sources were T cells, B-cell-depleted T cells, or PBMCs; the material itself was cDNA or gDNA.

As processed by the authors: How many nucleated cells were present was estimated from reference gene primer amplification. TCRdb's copy holds only in-frame clones and misses some; the assay was immunoSEQ multiplex PCR. V and J calls and clone size are copied from that table; D and trimming were computed from the DNA. The sample contains about 110,000 clones, under 90% of which appear only once. This CDR3 is built from 16 residues. CDR1 and CDR2 (germline): SGHNT, YENEEA. The V gene end was trimmed by 5 bases and the J gene end by 2 bases; junction bases not matched to a gene: 8. Sample: peripheral blood. This chain links TRBV11-3 with TRBJ2-1; 8 bases align to TRBD2. The origin of this receptor is a woman aged 50 to 60 with acute or convalescent COVID-19. In DNA form, the CDR3 reads TGTGCCAGCAGCCTCCTCGGGGGGGGAACCTACAATGAGCAGTTCTTC. It encodes CASSLLGGGTYNEQFF.